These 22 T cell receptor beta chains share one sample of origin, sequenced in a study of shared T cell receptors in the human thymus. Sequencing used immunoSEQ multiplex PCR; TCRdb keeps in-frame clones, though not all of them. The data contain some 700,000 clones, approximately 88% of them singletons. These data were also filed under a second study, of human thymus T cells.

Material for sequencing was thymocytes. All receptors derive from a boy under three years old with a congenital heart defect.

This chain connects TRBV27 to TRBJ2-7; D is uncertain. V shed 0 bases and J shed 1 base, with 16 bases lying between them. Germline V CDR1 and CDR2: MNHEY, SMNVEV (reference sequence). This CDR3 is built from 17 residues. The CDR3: CASSLSGKRPGSYEQYF. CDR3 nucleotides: TGTGCCAGCAGTTTATCCGGTAAGAGGCCTGGATCCTACGAGCAGTACTTC.

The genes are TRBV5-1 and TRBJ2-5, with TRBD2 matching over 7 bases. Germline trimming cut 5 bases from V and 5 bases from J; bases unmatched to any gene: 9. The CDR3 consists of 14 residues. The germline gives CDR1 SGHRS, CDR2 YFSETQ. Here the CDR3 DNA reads TGCGCCAGCAGGCTGGGGGGGGAAACGGAGACCCAGTACTTC. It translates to CASRLGGETETQYF.

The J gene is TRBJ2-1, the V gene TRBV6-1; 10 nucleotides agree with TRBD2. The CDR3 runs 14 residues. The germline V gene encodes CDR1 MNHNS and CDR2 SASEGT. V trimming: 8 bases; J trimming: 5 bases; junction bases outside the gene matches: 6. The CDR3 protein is CASGGTSEDNEQFF. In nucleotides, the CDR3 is TGTGCCAGCGGGGGGACTAGCGAAGACAATGAGCAGTTCTTC.

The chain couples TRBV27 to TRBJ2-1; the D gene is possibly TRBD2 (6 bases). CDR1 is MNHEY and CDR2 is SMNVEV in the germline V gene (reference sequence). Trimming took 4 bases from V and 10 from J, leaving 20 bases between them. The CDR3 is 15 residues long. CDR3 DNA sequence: TGTGCCAGCAGTTCCTCGGACTACTCCACGGGGGAGCAGTTCTTC. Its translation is CASSSSDYSTGEQFF.

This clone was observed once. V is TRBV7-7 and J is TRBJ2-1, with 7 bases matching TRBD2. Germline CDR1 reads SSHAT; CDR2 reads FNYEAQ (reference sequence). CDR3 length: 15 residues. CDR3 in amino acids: CAVQRGGGGYNEQFF. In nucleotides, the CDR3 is TGTGCTGTCCAGAGGGGCGGGGGAGGGTACAATGAGCAGTTCTTC.

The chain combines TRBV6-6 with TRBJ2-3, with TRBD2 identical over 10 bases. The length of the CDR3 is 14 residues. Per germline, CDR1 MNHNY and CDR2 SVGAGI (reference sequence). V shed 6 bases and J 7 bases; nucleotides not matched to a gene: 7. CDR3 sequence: CASRRLAGVYTQYF. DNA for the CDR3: TGTGCCAGCAGACGTCTAGCGGGAGTGTATACGCAGTATTTT.

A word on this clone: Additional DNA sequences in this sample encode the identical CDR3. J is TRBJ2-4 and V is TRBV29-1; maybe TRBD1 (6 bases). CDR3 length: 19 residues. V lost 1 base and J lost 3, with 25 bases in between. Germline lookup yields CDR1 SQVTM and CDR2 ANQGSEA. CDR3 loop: CSVEVGAGRLKKGKNIQYF. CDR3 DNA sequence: TGCAGCGTTGAAGTGGGGGCCGGGCGGTTGAAAAAGGGCAAAAACATTCAGTACTTC. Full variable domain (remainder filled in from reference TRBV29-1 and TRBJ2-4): SAVISQKPSRDICQRGTSLTIQCQVDSQVTMMFWYRQQPGQSLTLIATANQGSEATYESGFVIDKFPISRPNLTFSTLTVSNMSPEDSSIYLCSVEVGAGRLKKGKNIQYFGAGTRLSVL.

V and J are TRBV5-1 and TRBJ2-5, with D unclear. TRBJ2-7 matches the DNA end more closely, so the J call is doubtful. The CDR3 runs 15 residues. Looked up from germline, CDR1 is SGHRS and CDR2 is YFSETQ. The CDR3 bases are TGCGCCAGCAGCTTGGGGGCCAGTCCCTCCTACGAGCAGTACTTC. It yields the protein CASSLGASPSYEQYF.

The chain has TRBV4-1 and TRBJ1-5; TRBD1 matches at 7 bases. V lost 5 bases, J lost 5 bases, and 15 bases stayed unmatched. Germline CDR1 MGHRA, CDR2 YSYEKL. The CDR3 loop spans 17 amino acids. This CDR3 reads CASSRKTNRDSYQPQHF. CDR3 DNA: TGCGCCAGCAGCAGGAAGACTAACCGGGACAGCTATCAGCCCCAGCATTTT.

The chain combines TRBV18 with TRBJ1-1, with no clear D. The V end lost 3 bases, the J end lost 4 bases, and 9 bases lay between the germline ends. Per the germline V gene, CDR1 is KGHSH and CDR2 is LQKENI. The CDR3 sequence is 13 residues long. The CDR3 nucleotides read TGTGCCAGCTCACCCCTCAGGATCACTGAAGCTTTCTTT. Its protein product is CASSPLRITEAFF.

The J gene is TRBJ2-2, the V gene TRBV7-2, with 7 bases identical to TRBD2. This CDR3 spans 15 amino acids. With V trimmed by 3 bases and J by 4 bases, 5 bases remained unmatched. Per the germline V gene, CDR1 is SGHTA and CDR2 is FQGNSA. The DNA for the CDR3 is TGTGCCAGCAGCTTCGACGGGAGGAGCACCGGGGAGCTGTTTTTT. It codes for CASSFDGRSTGELFF.

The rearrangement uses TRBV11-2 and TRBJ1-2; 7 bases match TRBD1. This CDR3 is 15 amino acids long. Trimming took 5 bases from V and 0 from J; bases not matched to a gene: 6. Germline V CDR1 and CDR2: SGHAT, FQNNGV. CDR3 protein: CASSLRTGPNYGYTF. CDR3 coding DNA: TGTGCCAGCAGCCTGAGGACAGGCCCTAACTATGGCTACACCTTC.

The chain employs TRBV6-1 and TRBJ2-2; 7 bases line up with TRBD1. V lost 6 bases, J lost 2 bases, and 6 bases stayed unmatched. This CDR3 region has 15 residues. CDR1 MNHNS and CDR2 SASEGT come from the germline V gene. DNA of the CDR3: TGTGCCAGCAGACACAGGGGCCAAAACACCGGGGAGCTGTTTTTT. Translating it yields CASRHRGQNTGELFF.

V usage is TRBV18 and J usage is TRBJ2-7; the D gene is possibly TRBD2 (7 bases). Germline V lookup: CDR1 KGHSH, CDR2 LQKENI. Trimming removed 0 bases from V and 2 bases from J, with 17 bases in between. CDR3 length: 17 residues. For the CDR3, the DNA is TGTGCCAGCTCACCACCACGATCGCGGGGGCCCCCCTACGAGCAGTACTTC. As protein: CASSPPRSRGPPYEQYF. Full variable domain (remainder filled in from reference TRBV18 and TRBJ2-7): NAGVMQNPRHLVRRRGQEARLRCSPMKGHSHVYWYRQLPEEGLKFMVYLQKENIIDESGMPKERFSAEFPKEGPSILRIQQVVRGDSAAYFCASSPPRSRGPPYEQYFGPGTRLTVT.

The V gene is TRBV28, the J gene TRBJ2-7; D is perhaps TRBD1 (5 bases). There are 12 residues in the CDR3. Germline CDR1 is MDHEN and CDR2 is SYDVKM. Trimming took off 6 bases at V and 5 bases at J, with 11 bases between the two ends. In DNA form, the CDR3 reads TGTGCCAGCAGCACGCACAGGAACGAGCAGTACTTC. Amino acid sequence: CASSTHRNEQYF.

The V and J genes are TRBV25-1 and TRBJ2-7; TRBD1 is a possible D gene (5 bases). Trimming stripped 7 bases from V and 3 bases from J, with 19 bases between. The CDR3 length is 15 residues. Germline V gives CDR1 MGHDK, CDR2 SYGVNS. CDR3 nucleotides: TGTGCCAGCAAGGGGTCCCGACATTTCGGCTACGAGCAGTACTTC. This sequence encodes CASKGSRHFGYEQYF.

The CDR3 sequence is CASSRTPSGRAWGYEQYF. For the CDR3, the DNA is TGTGCCAGCAGCCGTACCCCTAGCGGGAGGGCCTGGGGGTACGAGCAGTACTTC. The chain is built from TRBV14 and TRBJ2-7; 12 nucleotides agree with TRBD2. V gave up 4 bases and J gave up 4 bases; unmatched junction bases: 14. This CDR3 contains 18 residues. CDR1 and CDR2 from the germline V gene are SGHDN and FVKESK.

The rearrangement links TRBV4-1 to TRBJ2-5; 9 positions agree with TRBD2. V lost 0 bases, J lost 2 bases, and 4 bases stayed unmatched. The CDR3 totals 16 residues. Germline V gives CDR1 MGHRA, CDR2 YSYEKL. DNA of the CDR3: TGCGCCAGCAGCCAAGACTGGACTAGCGTACAAGAGACCCAGTACTTC. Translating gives CASSQDWTSVQETQYF.

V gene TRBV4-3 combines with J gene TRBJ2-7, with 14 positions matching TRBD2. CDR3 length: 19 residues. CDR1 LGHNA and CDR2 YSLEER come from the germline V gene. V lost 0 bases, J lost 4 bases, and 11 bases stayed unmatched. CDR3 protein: CASSQDRRLAGGPVYEQYF. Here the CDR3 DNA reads TGCGCCAGCAGCCAAGATCGGAGACTAGCGGGAGGGCCTGTTTACGAGCAGTACTTC.

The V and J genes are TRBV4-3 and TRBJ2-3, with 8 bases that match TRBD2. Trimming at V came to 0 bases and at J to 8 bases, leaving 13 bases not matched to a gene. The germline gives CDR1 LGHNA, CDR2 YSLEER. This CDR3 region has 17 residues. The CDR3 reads CASSQDRSGSSPGTQYF. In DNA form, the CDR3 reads TGCGCCAGCAGCCAAGATCGAAGCGGGAGCTCCCCAGGTACGCAGTATTTT.

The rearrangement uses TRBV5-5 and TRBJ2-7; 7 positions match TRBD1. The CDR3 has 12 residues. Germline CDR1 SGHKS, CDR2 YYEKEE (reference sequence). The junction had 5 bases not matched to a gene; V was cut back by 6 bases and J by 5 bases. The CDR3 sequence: CASTGTGDEQYF. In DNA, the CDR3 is TGTGCCAGCACCGGAACAGGGGACGAGCAGTACTTC.

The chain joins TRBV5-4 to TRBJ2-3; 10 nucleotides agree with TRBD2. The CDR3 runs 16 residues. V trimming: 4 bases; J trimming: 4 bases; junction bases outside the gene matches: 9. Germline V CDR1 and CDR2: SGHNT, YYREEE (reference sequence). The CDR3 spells CASSLKAGGPADTQYF. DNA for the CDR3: TGTGCCAGCAGCCTGAAAGCGGGAGGGCCCGCAGATACGCAGTATTTT.